This is a list of T cell receptor beta chains from one sample in a study of blood T cell repertoires in COVID-19. Libraries were prepared by immunoSEQ multiplex PCR; TCRdb keeps only in-frame clonotypes and omits some of them. The sample includes roughly 140,000 clones, 85% to 90% of them seen just once. The source material was PBMCs or T cells enriched from blood (not recorded which). These receptor sequences come from a woman aged 25 to 39 with acute COVID-19. CDR3s include the opening cysteine and the closing phenylalanine or tryptophan. A D gene is named only where the DNA matches it firmly. For some rows the clone size is stated as once, few or many, or as a class when expanded; others skip it.

v_call,clone_size,j_call,d_call,cdr3_aa,cdr3_nt
TRBV19,.,TRBJ1-1,.,CASTLHEMNTEAFF,TGTGCCAGTACCTTACACGAAATGAACACTGAAGCTTTCTTT
TRBV28,.,TRBJ1-4,.,CASSLQGWGEKLFF,TGTGCCAGCAGTTTACAGGGGTGGGGTGAAAAACTGTTTTTT
TRBV5-4,.,TRBJ1-5,TRBD1,CASSLRQGFYSNQPQHF,TGTGCCAGCAGCTTACGACAGGGATTCTATAGCAATCAGCCCCAGCATTTT
TRBV9,.,TRBJ1-3,TRBD1,CASSGTGGEGNTIYF,TGTGCCAGCAGCGGGACAGGGGGCGAAGGAAACACCATATATTTT
TRBV7-6,.,TRBJ1-1,.,CASSLGLTGNTEAFF,TGTGCCAGCAGCTTAGGGCTGACAGGAAACACTGAAGCTTTCTTT
TRBV10-3,.,TRBJ2-2,TRBD2,CATSGTSGNTGELFF,TGTGCCACCAGCGGGACTAGCGGTAACACCGGGGAGCTGTTTTTT
TRBV5-6,.,TRBJ2-5,.,CASSLGVETQYF,TGTGCCAGCAGCTTAGGAGTTGAGACCCAGTACTTC
TRBV7-8,medium-sized,TRBJ2-3,TRBD2,CASSRASGSTDTQYF,TGTGCCAGCAGCCGAGCTAGCGGAAGCACAGATACGCAGTATTTT
TRBV28,.,TRBJ2-7,TRBD1,CASNAGQGGIYEQYF,TGTGCCAGCAATGCGGGACAGGGGGGGATCTACGAGCAGTACTTC
TRBV13,.,TRBJ1-4,.,CASMVRGTNEKLFF,TGTGCCAGCATGGTTAGAGGAACTAATGAAAAACTGTTTTTT
TRBV27,.,TRBJ2-7,TRBD2,CASSLISGVSYEQYF,TGTGCCAGCAGCCTTATTAGCGGGGTCTCCTACGAGCAGTACTTC
TRBV4-2,.,TRBJ1-3,TRBD1,CASSQETTGSSTIYF,TGTGCCAGCAGCCAGGAAACGACAGGGTCCTCCACCATATATTTT
TRBV6-1,once,TRBJ1-1,.,CASSEAGWANTEAFF,TGTGCCAGCAGTGAAGCCGGCTGGGCGAACACTGAAGCTTTCTTT